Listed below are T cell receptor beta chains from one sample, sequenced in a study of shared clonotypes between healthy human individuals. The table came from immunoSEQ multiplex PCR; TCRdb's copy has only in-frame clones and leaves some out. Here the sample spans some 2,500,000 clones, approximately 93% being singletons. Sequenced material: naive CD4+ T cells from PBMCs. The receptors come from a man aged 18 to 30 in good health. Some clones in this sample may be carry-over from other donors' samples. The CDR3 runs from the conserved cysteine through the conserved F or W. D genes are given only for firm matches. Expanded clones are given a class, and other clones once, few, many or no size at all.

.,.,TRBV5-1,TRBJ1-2,TGCGCCAGCAGCTTGGAAACGGTCAGCCCCTATGGCTACACCTTC,CASSLETVSPYGYTF
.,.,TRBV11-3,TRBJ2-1,TGTGCCAGCAGCGGATTGGCGGGAAGTTACAATGAGCAGTTCTTC,CASSGLAGSYNEQFF
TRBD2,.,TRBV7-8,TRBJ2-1,TGTGCCAGCAGCAATAGGCGCCTAGCGGTGGACAATGAGCAGTTCTTC,CASSNRRLAVDNEQFF
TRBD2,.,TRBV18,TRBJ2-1,TGTGCCAGCTCACCACCGGGACTAGCGGGAGCCGGTGAGCAGTTCTTC,CASSPPGLAGAGEQFF
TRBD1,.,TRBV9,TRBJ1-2,TGTGCCAGCAGCGTAGGGACAGGGTATGGCTACACCTTC,CASSVGTGYGYTF
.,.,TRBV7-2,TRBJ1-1,TGTGCCAGCAGCTTAGCCCGGGGAGGAGTTCAGTTCTCCACTGAAGCTTTCTTT,CASSLARGGVQFSTEAFF
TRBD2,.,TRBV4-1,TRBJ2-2,TGCGCCAGCAGCCAGCTAGCGGGAGTACTATGGCCCGCCGGGGAGCTGTTTTTT,CASSQLAGVLWPAGELFF
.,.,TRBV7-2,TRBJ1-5,TGTGCCAGCAGCTTCACAGTTAGCAATCAGCCCCAGCATTTT,CASSFTVSNQPQHF
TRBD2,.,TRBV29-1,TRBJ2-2,TGCAGCGTGGAATTAGCGGGAGTCGTCGGGGAGCTGTTTTTT,CSVELAGVVGELFF
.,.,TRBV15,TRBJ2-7,TGTGCCACCAGCAGAGAGGTCACACTCCCTACTGTGCAGTACTTC,CATSREVTLPTVQYF
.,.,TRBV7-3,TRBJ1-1,TGTGCCAGCAGCTTAACGCCGAACACTGAAGCTTTCTTT,CASSLTPNTEAFF
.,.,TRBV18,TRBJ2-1,TGTGCCAGCTCTCCTACCCGCTCCTACAATGAGCAGTTCTTC,CASSPTRSYNEQFF
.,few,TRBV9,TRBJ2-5,TGTGCCAGCAGCGTAACAGAAGGGGAGACCCAGTACTTC,CASSVTEGETQYF
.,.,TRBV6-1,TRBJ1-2,TGTGCCAGCAGTCCCCTTGACTATGGCTACACCTTC,CASSPLDYGYTF